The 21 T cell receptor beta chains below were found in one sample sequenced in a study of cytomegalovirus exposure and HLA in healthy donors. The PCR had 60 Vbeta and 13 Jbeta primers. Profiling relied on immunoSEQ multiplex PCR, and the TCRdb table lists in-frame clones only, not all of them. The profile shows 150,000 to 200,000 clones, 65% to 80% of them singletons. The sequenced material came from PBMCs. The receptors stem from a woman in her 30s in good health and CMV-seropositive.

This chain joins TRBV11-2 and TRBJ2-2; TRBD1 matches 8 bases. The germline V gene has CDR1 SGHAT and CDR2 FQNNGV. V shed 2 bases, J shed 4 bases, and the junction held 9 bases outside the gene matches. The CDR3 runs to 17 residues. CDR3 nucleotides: TGTGCCAGCAGCTTAATCTGGACAGGGAGTACCACCGGGGAGCTGTTTTTT. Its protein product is CASSLIWTGSTTGELFF.

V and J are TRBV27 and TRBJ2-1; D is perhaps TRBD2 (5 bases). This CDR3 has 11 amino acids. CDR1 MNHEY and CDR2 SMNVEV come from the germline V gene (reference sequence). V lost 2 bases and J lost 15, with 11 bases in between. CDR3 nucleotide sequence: TGTGCCAGCAGTTTAGGTTGGGAGACGTTCTTC. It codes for CASSLGWETFF.

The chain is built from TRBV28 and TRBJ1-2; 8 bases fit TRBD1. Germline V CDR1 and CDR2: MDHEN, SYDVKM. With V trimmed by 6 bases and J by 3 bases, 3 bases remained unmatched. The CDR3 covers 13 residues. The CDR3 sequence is CASRTGVDYGYTF. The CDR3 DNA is TGTGCCAGCAGGACAGGGGTGGACTATGGCTACACCTTC.

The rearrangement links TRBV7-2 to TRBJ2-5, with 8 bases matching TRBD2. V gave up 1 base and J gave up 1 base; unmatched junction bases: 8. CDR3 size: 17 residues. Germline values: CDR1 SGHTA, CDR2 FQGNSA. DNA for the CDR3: TGTGCCAGCAGCTTAGGATCGGGAGGGCCGGGCCAAGAGACCCAGTACTTC. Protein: CASSLGSGGPGQETQYF. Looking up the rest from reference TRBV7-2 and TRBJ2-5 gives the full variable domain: GAGVSQSPSNKVTEKGKDVELRCDPISGHTALYWYRQSLGQGLEFLIYFQGNSAPDKSGLPSDRFSAERTGGSVSTLTIQRTQQEDSAVYLCASSLGSGGPGQETQYFGPGTRLLVL.

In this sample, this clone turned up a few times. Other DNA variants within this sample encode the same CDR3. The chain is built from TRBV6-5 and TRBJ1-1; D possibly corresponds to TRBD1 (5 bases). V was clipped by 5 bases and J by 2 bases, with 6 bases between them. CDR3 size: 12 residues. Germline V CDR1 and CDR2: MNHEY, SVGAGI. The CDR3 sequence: CASSQGNTEAFF. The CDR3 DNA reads TGTGCCAGCAGTCAGGGAAACACTGAAGCTTTCTTT.

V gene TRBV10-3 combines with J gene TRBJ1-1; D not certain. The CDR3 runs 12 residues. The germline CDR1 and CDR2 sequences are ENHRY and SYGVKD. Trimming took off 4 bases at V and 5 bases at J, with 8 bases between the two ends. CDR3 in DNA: TGTGCCATCAGTGCCGGAGGGACTGAAGCTTTCTTT. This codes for CAISAGGTEAFF.

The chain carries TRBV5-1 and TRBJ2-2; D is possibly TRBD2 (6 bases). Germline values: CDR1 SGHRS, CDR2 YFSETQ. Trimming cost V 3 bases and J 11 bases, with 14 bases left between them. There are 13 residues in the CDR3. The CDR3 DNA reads TGCGCCAGCAGCTCAGCCCCCGGGAGAGAGCTGTTTTTT. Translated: CASSSAPGRELFF.

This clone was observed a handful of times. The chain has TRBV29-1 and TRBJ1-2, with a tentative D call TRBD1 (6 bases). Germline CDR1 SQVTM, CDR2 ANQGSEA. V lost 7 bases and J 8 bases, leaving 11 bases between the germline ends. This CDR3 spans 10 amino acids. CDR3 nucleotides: TGCAGCGCAGGGGTTGAGGGCTACACCTTC. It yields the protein CSAGVEGYTF.

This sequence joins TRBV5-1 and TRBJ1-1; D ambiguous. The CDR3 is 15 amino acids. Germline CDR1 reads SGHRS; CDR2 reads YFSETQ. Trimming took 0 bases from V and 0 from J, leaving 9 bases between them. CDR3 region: CASSLANGVNTEAFF. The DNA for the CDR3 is TGCGCCAGCAGCTTGGCTAACGGGGTGAACACTGAAGCTTTCTTT.

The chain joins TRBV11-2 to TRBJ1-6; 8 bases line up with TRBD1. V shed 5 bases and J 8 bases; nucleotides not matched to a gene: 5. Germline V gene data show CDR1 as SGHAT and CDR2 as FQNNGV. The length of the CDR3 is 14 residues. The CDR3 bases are TGTGCCAGCAGCCTGGACAGGGTCCATTCACCCCTCCACTTT. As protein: CASSLDRVHSPLHF. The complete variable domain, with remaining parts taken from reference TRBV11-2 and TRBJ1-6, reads EAGVAQSPRYKIIEKRQSVAFWCNPISGHATLYWYQQILGQGPKLLIQFQNNGVVDDSQLPKDRFSAERLKGVDSTLKIQPAKLEDSAVYLCASSLDRVHSPLHFGNGTRLTVT.

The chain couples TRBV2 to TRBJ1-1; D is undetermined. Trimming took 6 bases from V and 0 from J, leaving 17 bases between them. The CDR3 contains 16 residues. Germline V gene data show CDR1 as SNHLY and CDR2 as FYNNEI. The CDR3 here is CASRSTGGSLNTEAFF. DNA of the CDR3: TGTGCCAGCAGATCAACTGGCGGCAGTTTGAACACTGAAGCTTTCTTT.

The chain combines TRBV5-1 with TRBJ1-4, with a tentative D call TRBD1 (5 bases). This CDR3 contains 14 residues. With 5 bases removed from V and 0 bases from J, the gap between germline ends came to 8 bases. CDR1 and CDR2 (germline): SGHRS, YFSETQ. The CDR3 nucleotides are TGCGCCAGCAGACAGGATCCAACTAATGAAAAACTGTTTTTT. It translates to CASRQDPTNEKLFF.

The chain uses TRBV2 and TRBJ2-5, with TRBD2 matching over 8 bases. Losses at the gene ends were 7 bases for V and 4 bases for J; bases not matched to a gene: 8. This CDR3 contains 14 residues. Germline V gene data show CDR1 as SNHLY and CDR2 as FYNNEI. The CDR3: CASMLTSGGETQYF. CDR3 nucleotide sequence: TGTGCCAGCATGTTAACTAGCGGAGGAGAGACCCAGTACTTC.

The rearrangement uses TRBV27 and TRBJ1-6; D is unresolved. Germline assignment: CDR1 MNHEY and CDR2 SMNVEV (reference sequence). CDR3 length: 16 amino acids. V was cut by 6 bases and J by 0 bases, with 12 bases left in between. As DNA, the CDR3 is TGTGCCAGCAGACTCGAAAGAAGCTCCTATAATTCACCCCTCCACTTT. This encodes CASRLERSSYNSPLHF.

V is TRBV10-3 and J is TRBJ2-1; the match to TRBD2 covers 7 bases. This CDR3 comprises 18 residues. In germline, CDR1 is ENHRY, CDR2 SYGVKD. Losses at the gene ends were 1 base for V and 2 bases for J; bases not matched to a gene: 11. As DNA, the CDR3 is TGTGCCATCAGTGAGTGGCATGAGGAGCGGGGAACCTACAATGAGCAGTTCTTC. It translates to CAISEWHEERGTYNEQFF.

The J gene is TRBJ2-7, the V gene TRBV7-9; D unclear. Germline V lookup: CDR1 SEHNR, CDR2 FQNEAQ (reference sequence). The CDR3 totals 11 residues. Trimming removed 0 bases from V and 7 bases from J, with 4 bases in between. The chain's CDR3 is CASSLAAEQYF. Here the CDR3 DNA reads TGTGCCAGCAGCTTAGCGGCAGAGCAGTACTTC.

The CDR3 sequence: CASSSLSEPQHF. The CDR3 coding sequence is TGTGCCAGCAGTTCCCTGTCGGAGCCCCAGCATTTT. The chain joins TRBV6-6 to TRBJ1-5; D is undetermined. Germline V gives CDR1 MNHNY, CDR2 SVGAGI (reference sequence). The CDR3 has 12 amino acids. V was trimmed by 4 bases and J by 8 bases, leaving 9 bases between them.

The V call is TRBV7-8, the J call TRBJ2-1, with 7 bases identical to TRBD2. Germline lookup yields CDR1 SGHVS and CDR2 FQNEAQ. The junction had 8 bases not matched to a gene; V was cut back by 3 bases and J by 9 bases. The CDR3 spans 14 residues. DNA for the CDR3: TGTGCCAGCAGCTTGCCCCGACTAGCACCTGAGCAGTTCTTC. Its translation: CASSLPRLAPEQFF.

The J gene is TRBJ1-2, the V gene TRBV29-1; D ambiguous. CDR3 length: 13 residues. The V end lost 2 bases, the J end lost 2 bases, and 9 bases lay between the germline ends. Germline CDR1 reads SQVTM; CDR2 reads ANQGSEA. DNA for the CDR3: TGCAGCGTTGAACAGGTATTGAACTATGGCTACACCTTC. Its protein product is CSVEQVLNYGYTF.

CDR3 loop: CASSEARGDGYTF. Written as DNA, the CDR3 is TGCGCCAGCAGTGAGGCCCGGGGGGATGGCTACACCTTC. V gene TRBV10-2 combines with J gene TRBJ1-2; TRBD1 is a possible D gene (5 bases). The CDR3 consists of 13 residues. With 2 bases removed from V and 6 bases from J, the gap between germline ends came to 10 bases. Germline V gene lookup returns CDR1 WSHSY and CDR2 SAAADI.

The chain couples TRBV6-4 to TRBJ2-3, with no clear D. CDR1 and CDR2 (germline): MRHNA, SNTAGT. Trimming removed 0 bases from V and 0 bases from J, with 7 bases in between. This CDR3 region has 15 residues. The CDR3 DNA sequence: TGTGCCAGCAGTGACTCCCCCGGGAGCACAGATACGCAGTATTTT. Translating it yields CASSDSPGSTDTQYF.